The clone carrying this T cell receptor beta chain was detected many times. Its target is unknown. A library prepared for alpha chains yielded this beta chain as an off-target read; its size is of little meaning. The entry originates in a study of spatial heterogeneity in lung cancer. On the study more broadly: From matched bulk RNA-seq came a T cell module score, which showed a strong correlation with TCR transcript counts in tumor regions.

Time point indicated: sample taken at primary tumor resection. The roughly 68 donors had untreated early-stage non-small cell lung cancer. The study sequenced unsorted whole RNA from tumor, nontumor lung or frozen PBMC. TCRdb called the 5' RACE reads again in MiXCR, with one record for every CDR3 protein. The data hold fewer than 15,000 distinct CDR3 sequences, with 5.6% observed a single time. Points from the study as a whole: Tumors with more nonsynonymous mutations had more expanded intratumoral alpha and beta TCRs. Tumor T-cell coverage was an estimated 7% or so for alpha and 13% for beta chains.

The CDR3 is made up of 13 amino acids. Trimming took off 1 base at V and 1 base at J, with 4 bases between the two ends. Germline CDR1 reads MNHEY; CDR2 reads SMNVEV (reference sequence). This chain links TRBV27 with TRBJ1-1; D is unclear. The receptor was isolated from a female donor with early-stage non-small cell lung cancer. Here the sequenced sample was lung tumor tissue, taken at surgery. CDR3 bases: TGTGCCAGCAGTTTATACTCGAACACTGAAGCTTTCTTT. It codes for CASSLYSNTEAFF.